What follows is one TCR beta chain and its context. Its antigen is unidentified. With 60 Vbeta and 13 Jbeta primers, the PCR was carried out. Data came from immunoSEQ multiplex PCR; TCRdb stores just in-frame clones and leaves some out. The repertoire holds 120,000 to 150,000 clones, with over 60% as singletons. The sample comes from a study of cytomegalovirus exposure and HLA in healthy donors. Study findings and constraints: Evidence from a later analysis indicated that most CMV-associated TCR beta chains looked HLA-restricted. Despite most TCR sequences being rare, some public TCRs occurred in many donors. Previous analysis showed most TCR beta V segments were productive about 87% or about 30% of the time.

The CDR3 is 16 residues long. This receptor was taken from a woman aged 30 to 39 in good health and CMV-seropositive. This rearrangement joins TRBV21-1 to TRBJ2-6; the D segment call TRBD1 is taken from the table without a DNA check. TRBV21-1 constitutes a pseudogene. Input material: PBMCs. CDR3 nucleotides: TGTGCCAGAACAGGGAGAATAAGCTCTGGGGCCAACGTCCTGACTTTC. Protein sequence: CARTGRISSGANVLTF.